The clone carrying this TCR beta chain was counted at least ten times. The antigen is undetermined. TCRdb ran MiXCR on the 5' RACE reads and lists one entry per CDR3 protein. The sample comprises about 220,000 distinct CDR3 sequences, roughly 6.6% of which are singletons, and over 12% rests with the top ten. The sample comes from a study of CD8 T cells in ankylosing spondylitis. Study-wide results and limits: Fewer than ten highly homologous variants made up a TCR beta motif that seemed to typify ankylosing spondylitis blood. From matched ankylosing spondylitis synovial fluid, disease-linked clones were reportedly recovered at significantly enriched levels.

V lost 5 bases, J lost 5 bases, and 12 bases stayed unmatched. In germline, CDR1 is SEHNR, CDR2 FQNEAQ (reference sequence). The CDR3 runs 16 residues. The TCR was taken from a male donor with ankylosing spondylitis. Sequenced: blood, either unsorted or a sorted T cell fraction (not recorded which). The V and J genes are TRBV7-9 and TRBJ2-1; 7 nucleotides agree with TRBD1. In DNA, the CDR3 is TGTGCCAGCAGCACCGCCGACAGGGAGTTAGACAATGAGCAGTTCTTC. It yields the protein CASSTADRELDNEQFF.